This TCR beta chain appears in the sequencing data of a study of T cell responses to AZD1222 COVID-19 vaccine. Notes on the study in general: The study found vaccine-associated CD4 TCRs spanning spike, dominant at 160-218 and 743-854.

The germline V and J ends were trimmed by 4 bases and 9 bases, with 13 bases remaining between them. The CDR3 extends over 13 amino acids. From germline, CDR1 is PRHDT and CDR2 FYEKMQ (reference sequence). Concerning this clone itself: Its matching antigen is unknown.

Assay used: immunoSEQ multiplex PCR; TCRdb lists only in-frame clones, some missing. The table has around 160,000 clones, more than 75% seen once. The clonotype originates from an adult in good health. This material consisted of peripheral blood, taken on day 0 of AZD1222 vaccination. The chain combines TRBV13 with TRBJ1-5; D gene ambiguous. The CDR3, as DNA: TGTGCCAGCAGCTCCGGGTCACTAGGGCCCCAGCATTTT. Translated, it gives CASSSGSLGPQHF. The complete variable domain, with remaining parts taken from reference TRBV13 and TRBJ1-5, reads AAGVIQSPRHLIKEKRETATLKCYPIPRHDTVYWYQQGPGQDPQFLISFYEKMQSDKGSIPDRFSAQQFSDYHSELNMSSLELGDSALYFCASSSGSLGPQHFGDGTRLSIL.